These 17 T cell receptor beta chains originate from one sample sequenced in a study of OX40 agonist ivuxolimab in advanced cancers. TCRdb's table, derived via immunoSEQ multiplex PCR, lists solely in-frame clones and lacks some. This sample has 60,000 to 85,000 clones, with over 70% found just once. This sample comprised CD4+ or CD8+ T cells sorted from blood, obtained in a trial of the OX40 agonist ivuxolimab. The receptors come from an adult with an advanced solid tumor such as melanoma, head and neck, liver or kidney cancer.

This clone was seen a handful of times. CDR3 loop: CASRRASGTDTQYF. CDR3 in DNA: TGTGCCAGCAGAAGGGCTAGCGGCACAGATACGCAGTATTTT. This chain connects TRBV27 to TRBJ2-3; TRBD2 is a possible D gene (6 bases). V dropped 6 bases and J dropped 1 base, with 11 bases sitting between them. This CDR3 region has 14 residues. The V gene's germline CDR1 is MNHEY and CDR2 SMNVEV (reference sequence).

This chain joins TRBV7-2 and TRBJ1-1; D might be TRBD1 (5 bases). Germline V gives CDR1 SGHTA, CDR2 FQGNSA. V was trimmed by 2 bases and J by 6 bases, leaving 10 bases between them. There are 13 residues in the CDR3. In nucleotides, the CDR3 is TGTGCCAGCAGCTTACAGGGAAAAGCTGAAGCTTTCTTT. Translation: CASSLQGKAEAFF.

The CDR3 here is CASSQRRGETQYF. As DNA, the CDR3 is TGTGCCAGCAGTCAACGGCGGGGAGAGACCCAGTACTTC. The chain links TRBV27 to TRBJ2-5; a possible D gene is TRBD2 (6 bases). The CDR3 is 13 amino acids. Germline V CDR1 and CDR2: MNHEY, SMNVEV (reference sequence). The V end lost 5 bases, the J end lost 4 bases, and 11 bases lay between the germline ends.

The chain recombines TRBV7-8 with TRBJ2-7, with 12 positions matching TRBD1. V lost 6 bases, J lost 3 bases, and 9 bases stayed unmatched. CDR1 and CDR2 from the germline V gene are SGHVS and FQNEAQ. This CDR3 contains 16 residues. CDR3 sequence: CASSSTGTGGIYEQYF. CDR3 bases: TGTGCCAGCAGTTCGACCGGGACAGGGGGCATCTACGAGCAGTACTTC.

This chain connects TRBV7-9 to TRBJ2-5; no clear D. Trimming left V 0 bases short and J 1 base short, with 6 bases between. The CDR3 length is 14 residues. CDR1 is SEHNR, CDR2 FQNEAQ, per germline (reference sequence). The CDR3 DNA follows: TGTGCCAGCAGCTTAGCCCGGACCCAAGAGACCCAGTACTTC. It encodes CASSLARTQETQYF.

This chain uses TRBV6-5 with TRBJ1-2, with D possibly being TRBD1 (5 bases). This CDR3 comprises 13 residues. The ends were cut back, 2 bases at V and 4 bases at J, with 8 bases in the middle. Per the germline V gene, CDR1 is MNHEY and CDR2 is SVGAGI. In nucleotides, the CDR3 is TGTGCCAGCAGTTACGACCAGGGCTATGGCTACACCTTC. Its translation: CASSYDQGYGYTF.

V gene TRBV6-5 combines with J gene TRBJ1-4; D is uncertain. Deletions cut 1 base from V and 3 bases from J, with 6 bases between. Germline assignment: CDR1 MNHEY and CDR2 SVGAGI. This CDR3 spans 14 amino acids. The CDR3 spells CASSYLQPNEKLFF. CDR3 DNA: TGTGCCAGCAGTTACTTACAGCCTAATGAAAAACTGTTTTTT.

The chain couples TRBV18 to TRBJ1-4; TRBD1 agrees at 11 bases. Germline V gene sequence: CDR1 KGHSH, CDR2 LQKENI. V shed 3 bases, J shed 6 bases, and the junction held 3 bases outside the gene matches. The CDR3 length is 15 residues. CDR3 protein: CASSPGTGGHEKLFF. For the CDR3, the DNA is TGTGCCAGCTCACCGGGGACAGGGGGACATGAAAAACTGTTTTTT. The full variable domain, its missing parts supplied by reference TRBV18 and TRBJ1-4, is NAGVMQNPRHLVRRRGQEARLRCSPMKGHSHVYWYRQLPEEGLKFMVYLQKENIIDESGMPKERFSAEFPKEGPSILRIQQVVRGDSAAYFCASSPGTGGHEKLFFGSGTQLSVL.

This chain connects TRBV6-1 to TRBJ2-7, with 7 bases that match TRBD1. V shed 4 bases and J 1 base; nucleotides not matched to a gene: 13. Germline values: CDR1 MNHNS, CDR2 SASEGT. The CDR3 sequence is 17 residues long. The DNA of the CDR3 is TGTGCCAGCAGTGTCGGTTCACAGGGGCCTTCTTCCTACGAGCAGTACTTC. Translation gives CASSVGSQGPSSYEQYF.

The chain uses TRBV2 and TRBJ1-4; D is ambiguous. Trimming shortened V by 6 bases and J by 8 bases, and 13 bases separated the two germline ends. The germline CDR1 and CDR2 sequences are SNHLY and FYNNEI. CDR3 length equals 13 residues. CDR3 sequence: CASRGVVAEKLFF. DNA of the CDR3: TGTGCCAGCAGGGGAGTCGTAGCAGAAAAACTGTTTTTT.

The chain is built from TRBV5-6 and TRBJ2-5; D perhaps matches TRBD1 (6 bases). Per germline, CDR1 SGHDT and CDR2 YYEEEE. Trimming removed 2 bases at V and 2 bases at J, with 10 bases between. The CDR3 loop spans 14 amino acids. CDR3 DNA: TGTGCCAGCAGCTTAAGACAGGCGCAAGAGACCCAGTACTTC. Protein sequence: CASSLRQAQETQYF.

This clone was seen once. The CDR3 DNA follows: TGCAGCGTTGATGAGTCGGCGGGAGGGGCCGATGGCTACACCTTC. Translated, it gives CSVDESAGGADGYTF. The chain joins TRBV29-1 to TRBJ1-2, with a possible D match to TRBD1 (5 bases). The CDR3 extends over 15 amino acids. Germline CDR1 is SQVTM and CDR2 is ANQGSEA. The V end was cut by 3 bases, the J end by 6 bases, with 20 bases between.

This chain connects TRBV9 to TRBJ1-2; no definite D call. In germline, CDR1 is SGDLS, CDR2 YYNGEE. The CDR3 is 14 amino acids. V lost 0 bases and J 4 bases, leaving 10 bases between the germline ends. The CDR3 loop reads CASSVGAASYGYTF. CDR3 sequence (DNA): TGTGCCAGCAGCGTAGGGGCGGCCAGCTATGGCTACACCTTC.

This chain connects TRBV5-3 to TRBJ1-2; D gene unclear. TRBV5-3 is marked as an open reading frame, function uncertain. The V gene lost 8 bases and the J gene lost 4 bases, with 12 bases spanning the gap. This CDR3 comprises 12 residues. DNA for the CDR3: TGTGCCAGCAGCAACCGGGCCTATGGCTACACCTTC. This translates into CASSNRAYGYTF.

In the case of this clone: This specimen includes other DNA sequences encoding the same CDR3. The gene calls are TRBV18 and TRBJ1-1; D is ambiguous. The CDR3 spans 12 residues. V gave up 3 bases and J gave up 1 base, with 3 bases separating them. The germline V gene has CDR1 KGHSH and CDR2 LQKENI. CDR3 coding DNA: TGTGCCAGCTCACCGCGGAACACTGAAGCTTTCTTT. Translation gives CASSPRNTEAFF.

A few counts support this clone. The J gene is TRBJ1-2, the V gene TRBV9; TRBD1 matches 8 bases. Per germline, CDR1 SGDLS and CDR2 YYNGEE. V shed 4 bases and J 6 bases; nucleotides not matched to a gene: 11. The CDR3 has 15 residues. This chain's CDR3 is CASSSGQAPGDGYTF. CDR3 DNA: TGTGCCAGCAGCTCGGGACAGGCCCCAGGGGATGGCTACACCTTC.

J is TRBJ2-3 and V is TRBV21-1. TRBV21-1 is deemed a pseudogene. The length of the CDR3 is 19 residues. CDR3 DNA sequence: TGTGCCAGCAGCAAGGGGGGCCCTATCCTTACAGATTACACAGATACGCAGTATTTT. It translates to CASSKGGPILTDYTDTQYF.